A selection of T cell receptor beta chains follows, all from one sample in a study of OX40 agonist ivuxolimab in advanced cancers. The method was immunoSEQ multiplex PCR; TCRdb's version includes in-frame clones alone and lacks a portion of them. The sample holds approximately 87,000 clones; about 90% are singletons and the top ten take approximately 0.78%. Sequencing was performed on CD4+ or CD8+ T cells sorted from blood, taken in a trial of the OX40 agonist ivuxolimab. The receptors were gathered from an adult with an advanced solid tumor such as melanoma, head and neck, liver or kidney cancer. CDR3s include the opening cysteine and the closing phenylalanine or tryptophan. Each record gives: clone size, D gene, V gene, CDR3 length, J gene, CDR3 protein, CDR3 DNA. The D gene is left open where the match is weak. The listing skips clone size in some rows; elsewhere it reads once, few, many or a size class.

-	-	TRBV27	14	TRBJ1-4	CASSKGLTNEKLFF	TGTGCCAGCAGTAAGGGACTGACTAATGAAAAACTGTTTTTT
-	-	TRBV5-6	15	TRBJ2-3	CASTSLERSTDTQYF	TGTGCCAGCACCTCCTTAGAGCGCAGTACAGATACGCAGTATTTT
-	-	TRBV5-6	12	TRBJ2-4	CASSLDAGIQYF	TGTGCCAGCAGCTTGGATGCCGGCATTCAGTACTTC
-	-	TRBV11-2	14	TRBJ1-1	CASSRGQMNTEAFF	TGTGCCAGCAGCCGCGGACAGATGAACACTGAAGCTTTCTTT
once	-	TRBV7-2	14	TRBJ1-2	CASSLGQAPRGYTF	TGTGCCAGCAGCTTAGGGCAGGCTCCTAGGGGCTACACCTTC
-	TRBD1	TRBV11-3	14	TRBJ2-1	CASTLGQGSNEQFF	TGTGCCAGCACCCTTGGACAGGGCAGCAATGAGCAGTTCTTC
-	-	TRBV4-3	14	TRBJ1-2	CASSQDQANYGYTF	TGCGCCAGCAGCCAAGATCAGGCCAACTATGGCTACACCTTC
-	-	TRBV11-3	13	TRBJ2-5	CASSLGLQETQYF	TGTGCCAGCAGCTTAGGCCTCCAAGAGACCCAGTACTTC
-	-	TRBV7-2	13	TRBJ2-1	CASSPQAADEQFF	TGTGCCAGCAGCCCTCAAGCGGCTGATGAGCAGTTCTTC
-	TRBD1	TRBV5-3	18	TRBJ1-2	CARSLEGDREIVNYGYTF	TGTGCCAGAAGCTTGGAGGGCGACAGGGAAATTGTAAACTATGGCTACACCTTC
few	-	TRBV11-3	13	TRBJ1-5	CASSPGSNQPQHF	TGTGCCAGCAGCCCTGGGTCCAATCAGCCCCAGCATTTT
-	TRBD2	TRBV6-1	14	TRBJ2-5	CASTQSGGEETQYF	TGTGCCAGCACCCAAAGTGGGGGGGAAGAGACCCAGTACTTC
-	TRBD2	TRBV7-8	15	TRBJ2-3	CASSFSAGIAYTQYF	TGTGCCAGCAGCTTTTCAGCGGGAATAGCTTATACGCAGTATTTT
-	TRBD1	TRBV5-1	16	TRBJ2-7	CASSLNPGQGAREQYF	TGCGCCAGCAGCTTAAATCCGGGACAGGGGGCGCGTGAGCAGTACTTC
-	TRBD1	TRBV11-2	15	TRBJ2-2	CASSQTGWGTGELFF	TGTGCCAGCAGCCAGACAGGGTGGGGCACCGGGGAGCTGTTTTTT
-	-	TRBV29-1	12	TRBJ1-5	CSVGGGNQPQHF	TGCAGCGTTGGAGGGGGCAATCAGCCCCAGCATTTT
-	TRBD2	TRBV19	17	TRBJ2-1	CASSIVHGTSDYNEQFF	TGTGCCAGTAGTATCGTACACGGGACTAGCGATTACAATGAGCAGTTCTTC
-	-	TRBV29-1	12	TRBJ2-5	CSVVGIQETQYF	TGCAGCGTTGTTGGGATCCAAGAGACCCAGTACTTC
-	-	TRBV11-3	16	TRBJ2-7	CASSLDGRSGQEEQYF	TGTGCCAGCAGCTTAGATGGGAGAAGCGGGCAGGAGGAGCAGTACTTC
few	-	TRBV6-5	15	TRBJ1-2	CASSYSSGRAYGYTF	TGTGCCAGCAGTTACTCGTCAGGGCGGGCCTATGGCTACACCTTC
-	TRBD1	TRBV5-1	16	TRBJ1-1	CASSKGRGPMNTEAFF	TGCGCCAGCAGTAAGGGCAGGGGGCCTATGAACACTGAAGCTTTCTTT
-	-	TRBV6-1	14	TRBJ2-1	CASSEVSSYNEQFF	TGTGCCAGCAGTGAGGTGAGCTCCTACAATGAGCAGTTCTTC
-	TRBD1	TRBV6-6	13	TRBJ1-4	CASPDRDYEKLFF	TGTGCCAGTCCGGACAGGGATTATGAAAAACTGTTTTTT
-	-	TRBV7-2	14	TRBJ2-1	CASSSQVAYNEQFF	TGTGCCAGCAGCTCACAGGTAGCCTACAATGAGCAGTTCTTC
-	-	TRBV2	13	TRBJ1-2	CASSERGAGGYTF	TGTGCCAGCAGTGAGAGGGGGGCTGGGGGCTACACCTTC
-	TRBD1	TRBV6-6	14	TRBJ2-7	CASKGQGSSYEQYF	TGTGCCAGCAAAGGACAGGGGAGCTCCTACGAGCAGTACTTC
-	-	TRBV5-4	15	TRBJ2-7	CASSFDFQGRGEQYF	TGTGCCAGCAGCTTTGATTTCCAGGGGAGGGGCGAGCAGTACTTC
medium-sized	-	TRBV4-2	14	TRBJ2-3	CASSQGGREDTQYF	TGTGCCAGCAGCCAAGGAGGGAGAGAAGATACGCAGTATTTT
-	TRBD1	TRBV27	14	TRBJ2-3	CASRTPTGADTQYF	TGTGCCAGCAGAACTCCCACAGGGGCCGATACGCAGTATTTT
-	-	TRBV19	14	TRBJ1-5	CASSIEGGGQPQHF	TGTGCCAGTAGTATCGAGGGGGGGGGTCAGCCCCAGCATTTT
-	TRBD1	TRBV18	13	TRBJ2-1	CASSKDRGGEQFF	TGTGCCAGCTCAAAGGACAGGGGAGGTGAGCAGTTCTTC
-	-	TRBV19	13	TRBJ1-1	CASSITTNTEAFF	TGTGCCAGTAGTATTACAACGAACACTGAAGCTTTCTTT
-	-	TRBV27	12	TRBJ2-2	CASRTYTGELFF	TGTGCCAGCAGGACATACACCGGGGAGCTGTTTTTT
-	-	TRBV5-6	14	TRBJ1-1	CASSLSGTDTEAFF	TGTGCCAGCAGCTTGTCAGGGACGGACACTGAAGCTTTCTTT
-	-	TRBV2	12	TRBJ2-1	CASSPRRMGQFF	TGTGCCAGCAGCCCCAGGAGGATGGGGCAGTTCTTC
-	TRBD1	TRBV11-2	18	TRBJ2-3	CASSQRPETGGATDTQYF	TGTGCCAGCAGCCAACGTCCCGAGACAGGGGGCGCGACAGATACGCAGTATTTT
-	TRBD1	TRBV7-2	15	TRBJ2-1	CASSTQQGYYNEQFF	TGTGCCAGCAGCACTCAACAGGGGTACTACAATGAGCAGTTCTTC
-	TRBD1	TRBV9	16	TRBJ2-5	CASSVGTGGIQETQYF	TGTGCCAGCAGCGTAGGGACAGGGGGGATCCAAGAGACCCAGTACTTC
-	-	TRBV4-2	15	TRBJ2-5	CASSQDREGQETQYF	TGTGCCAGCAGCCAAGATCGAGAGGGTCAAGAGACCCAGTACTTC
-	-	TRBV19	14	TRBJ2-7	CASSIFSGIHEQYF	TGTGCCAGTAGTATATTTTCAGGGATCCACGAGCAGTACTTC